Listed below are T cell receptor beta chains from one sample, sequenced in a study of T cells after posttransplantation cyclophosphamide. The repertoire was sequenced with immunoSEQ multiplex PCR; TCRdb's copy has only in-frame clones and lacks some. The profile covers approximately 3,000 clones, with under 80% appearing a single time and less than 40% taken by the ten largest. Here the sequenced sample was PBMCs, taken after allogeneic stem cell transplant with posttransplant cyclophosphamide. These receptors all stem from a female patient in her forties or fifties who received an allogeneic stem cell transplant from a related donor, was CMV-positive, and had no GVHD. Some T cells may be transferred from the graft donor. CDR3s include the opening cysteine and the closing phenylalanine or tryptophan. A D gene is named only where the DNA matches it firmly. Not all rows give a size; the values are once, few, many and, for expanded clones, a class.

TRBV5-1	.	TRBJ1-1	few	CASSREAGPERMNTEAFF	TGCGCCAGCAGCCGGGAGGCGGGGCCGGAGAGGATGAACACTGAAGCTTTCTTT
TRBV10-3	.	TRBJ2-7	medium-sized	CAISDMGGGSSDEQYF	TGTGCCATCAGTGATATGGGGGGAGGTAGTTCCGACGAGCAGTACTTC
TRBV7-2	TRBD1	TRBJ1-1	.	CASSLRPFETGSPTEAFF	TGTGCCAGCAGCTTAAGGCCCTTCGAGACAGGGAGCCCCACCGAAGCTTTCTTT
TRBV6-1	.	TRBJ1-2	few	CASSPGAYGYTF	TGTGCCAGCAGCCCCGGTGCCTATGGCTACACCTTC
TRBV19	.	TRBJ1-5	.	CASNRLGNQPQHF	TGTGCCAGTAATCGACTTGGTAATCAGCCCCAGCATTTT
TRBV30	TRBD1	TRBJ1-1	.	CAWDPGQGAGEAFF	TGTGCCTGGGATCCGGGACAGGGGGCTGGAGAAGCTTTCTTT
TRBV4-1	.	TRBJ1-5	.	CASSPTQGSLNQPQHF	TGCGCCAGCAGCCCGACCCAGGGATCCCTCAATCAGCCCCAGCATTTT
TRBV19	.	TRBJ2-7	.	CASSIRRGGETYEQYF	TGTGCCAGTAGTATAAGGAGGGGCGGGGAAACCTACGAGCAGTACTTC
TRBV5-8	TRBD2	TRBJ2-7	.	CASSWEGRGLAGGFYEQYF	TGTGCCAGCAGCTGGGAAGGGAGAGGACTAGCGGGGGGATTCTACGAGCAGTACTTC
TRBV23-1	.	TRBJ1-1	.	CASSPTDRSTEAFF	TGCGCCAGCAGTCCTACCGACAGGAGCACTGAAGCTTTCTTT
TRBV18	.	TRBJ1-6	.	CASSPGDPNSPLHF	TGTGCCAGCTCACCAGGAGATCCTAATTCACCCCTCCACTTT
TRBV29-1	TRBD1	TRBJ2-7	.	CSVGQGYYEQYF	TGCAGCGTTGGACAGGGTTACTACGAGCAGTACTTC
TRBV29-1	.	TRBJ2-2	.	CSVVTGNTGELFF	TGCAGCGTCGTGACAGGGAACACCGGGGAGCTGTTTTTT
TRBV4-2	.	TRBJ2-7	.	CASSPGPDRDYEQYF	TGTGCCAGCAGCCCCGGGCCGGACAGAGACTACGAGCAGTACTTC
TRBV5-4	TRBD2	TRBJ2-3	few	CASSLAGLAHTDTQYF	TGTGCCAGCAGCCTAGCGGGACTAGCCCACACAGATACGCAGTATTTT
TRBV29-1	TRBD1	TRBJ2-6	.	CSVGDRDGANVLTF	TGCAGCGTAGGTGACAGGGATGGGGCCAACGTCCTGACTTTC
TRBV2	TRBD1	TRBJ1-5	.	CASSEDRGDNQPQHF	TGTGCCAGCAGTGAAGACAGGGGAGATAATCAGCCCCAGCATTTT
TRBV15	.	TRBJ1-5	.	CATSRGQNNQPQHF	TGTGCCACCAGCAGAGGACAGAACAATCAGCCCCAGCATTTT
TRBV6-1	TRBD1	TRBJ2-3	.	CASSRTGDTQYF	TGTGCCAGCAGTCGGACAGGCGATACGCAGTATTTT
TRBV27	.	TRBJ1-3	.	CASLSLRAGNTIYF	TGTGCCAGCCTCTCTTTGAGGGCTGGAAACACCATATATTTT
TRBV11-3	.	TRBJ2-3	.	CASSSRGEYTDTQYF	TGTGCCAGCAGCTCTCGGGGAGAGTACACAGATACGCAGTATTTT
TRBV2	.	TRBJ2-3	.	CASRRFMAGATDTQYF	TGTGCCAGCAGGAGGTTTATGGCAGGGGCCACAGATACGCAGTATTTT
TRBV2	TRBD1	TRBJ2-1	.	CANGQGLNNEQFF	TGTGCCAACGGACAGGGACTTAACAATGAGCAGTTCTTC
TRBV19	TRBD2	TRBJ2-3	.	CASSIAGGGTDTQYF	TGTGCCAGTAGTATCGCGGGCGGGGGGACAGATACGCAGTATTTT
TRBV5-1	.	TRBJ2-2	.	CASSLMGDTGELFF	TGCGCCAGCAGCTTGATGGGAGACACCGGGGAGCTGTTTTTT
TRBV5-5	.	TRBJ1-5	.	CASSWGHSNQPQHF	TGTGCCAGCAGCTGGGGACATTCCAATCAGCCCCAGCATTTT
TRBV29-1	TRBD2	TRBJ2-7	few	CSVSTSGSSYEQYF	TGCAGCGTATCTACTAGCGGGAGCTCCTACGAGCAGTACTTC
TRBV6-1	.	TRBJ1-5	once	CAHGRGAPNQPQHF	TGTGCCCACGGGAGGGGGGCCCCAAATCAGCCCCAGCATTTT
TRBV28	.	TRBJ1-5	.	CASSYRPGIVQPQHF	TGTGCCAGCAGTTATCGCCCGGGTATCGTCCAGCCCCAGCATTTT
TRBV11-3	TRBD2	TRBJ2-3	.	CASSEGLAGGQDTQYF	TGTGCCAGCAGCGAGGGACTAGCGGGGGGGCAAGATACGCAGTATTTT
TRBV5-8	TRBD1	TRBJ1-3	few	CASTTGGSGNTIYF	TGTGCCAGCACCACAGGGGGTTCTGGAAACACCATATATTTT
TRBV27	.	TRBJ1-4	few	CASSPARAGSNEKLFF	TGTGCCAGCAGTCCGGCCAGGGCAGGGTCTAATGAAAAACTGTTTTTT
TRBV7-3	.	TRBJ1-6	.	CASSLTPGLNSPLHF	TGTGCCAGCAGCTTAACCCCAGGTTTGAATTCACCCCTCCACTTT
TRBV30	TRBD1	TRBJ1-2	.	CAWSFPGTGGGENYGYTF	TGTGCCTGGAGTTTCCCCGGGACAGGAGGAGGTGAGAACTATGGCTACACCTTC
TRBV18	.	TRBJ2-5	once	CASSPRDNQETQYF	TGTGCCAGCTCACCTCGGGACAATCAAGAGACCCAGTACTTC